This is a list of T cell receptor beta chains from one sample in a study of cytomegalovirus exposure and HLA in healthy donors. Measured with immunoSEQ multiplex PCR; TCRdb has only the in-frame clones, and not every one. The sample has roughly 120,000 clones; around 78% are singletons. Input material: PBMCs. These receptors were obtained from a middle-aged man in good health and CMV-seronegative. CDR3s include the opening cysteine and the closing phenylalanine or tryptophan. D genes are given only for firm matches. Clone size is shown for a subset of rows, as once, few, many or a class of expanded clone.

DNA: TGTGCCAGCTCACCGGGACAGGCAGCCTACGAGCAGTACTTC
CDR3: CASSPGQAAYEQYF
size: -
length: 14
D: TRBD1
J: TRBJ2-7
V: TRBV18

DNA: TGTGCCAGCAGAGTAGCGGGGGGGCTTATAGATACGCAGTATTTT
CDR3: CASRVAGGLIDTQYF
size: -
length: 15
D: TRBD2
J: TRBJ2-3
V: TRBV28

DNA: TGTGCCAGCAGCTTAGGTCCGGGACAGGGGTTGGTAGCGGACGAGCAGTACTTC
CDR3: CASSLGPGQGLVADEQYF
size: -
length: 18
D: TRBD1
J: TRBJ2-7
V: TRBV7-9

DNA: TGTGCCAGCAGTGAACCCAGGGGTGGGCACGAGCAGTACTTC
CDR3: CASSEPRGGHEQYF
size: once
length: 14
D: -
J: TRBJ2-7
V: TRBV2

DNA: TGTGCCAGCAGACATAGACAGACCAGTGAAATCCCCGGGGAGCTGTTTTTT
CDR3: CASRHRQTSEIPGELFF
size: -
length: 17
D: -
J: TRBJ2-2
V: TRBV7-8

DNA: TGTGCCAGCAGCAGGCCGGACAGGCCGCCCTACGAGCAGTACTTC
CDR3: CASSRPDRPPYEQYF
size: once
length: 15
D: TRBD1
J: TRBJ2-7
V: TRBV13

DNA: TGTGCCAGCAGTTTCGACCCGAAGGGGGCCCAGTACTTC
CDR3: CASSFDPKGAQYF
size: -
length: 13
D: -
J: TRBJ2-5
V: TRBV27

DNA: TGTGCCAGCAGTCACACTTACGGGAGTTACGAGCAGTACTTC
CDR3: CASSHTYGSYEQYF
size: -
length: 14
D: -
J: TRBJ2-7
V: TRBV27

DNA: TGTGCCAGCAGCGTGGACCCCGGGACAACCTACGAGCAGTACTTC
CDR3: CASSVDPGTTYEQYF
size: few
length: 15
D: -
J: TRBJ2-7
V: TRBV9

DNA: TGTGCCAGCAGCGACGGTGTTTCCTACGAGCAGTACTTC
CDR3: CASSDGVSYEQYF
size: -
length: 13
D: -
J: TRBJ2-7
V: TRBV9

DNA: TGTGCCTGGAGTGGGTCCGGGGATCAGCCCCAGCATTTT
CDR3: CAWSGSGDQPQHF
size: -
length: 13
D: -
J: TRBJ1-5
V: TRBV30

DNA: TGTGCCACCCGGGGACAGGGATACGAGCAGTACTTC
CDR3: CATRGQGYEQYF
size: -
length: 12
D: TRBD1
J: TRBJ2-7
V: TRBV28

DNA: TGTGCCAGCAGTTCCTCAGAGTTGGGAGGCACTGAAGCTTTCTTT
CDR3: CASSSSELGGTEAFF
size: -
length: 15
D: -
J: TRBJ1-1
V: TRBV6-6

DNA: TGTGCCAGCAGTCCTGGCCGCGGGGGAACCTACGAGCAGTACTTC
CDR3: CASSPGRGGTYEQYF
size: -
length: 15
D: TRBD2
J: TRBJ2-7
V: TRBV28

DNA: TGTGCCAGCAGCTGGGGACTGACCCGGGAGACCCAGTACTTC
CDR3: CASSWGLTRETQYF
size: -
length: 14
D: -
J: TRBJ2-5
V: TRBV5-6

DNA: TGCGCCAGCAGCCAAGGGTACCCGGGCTACGAGCAGTACTTC
CDR3: CASSQGYPGYEQYF
size: -
length: 14
D: -
J: TRBJ2-7
V: TRBV4-3

DNA: TGTGCCAGCAGCTTAGGGGTCAGGCCTTGGGAGCAGTACTTC
CDR3: CASSLGVRPWEQYF
size: -
length: 14
D: -
J: TRBJ2-7
V: TRBV5-6

DNA: TGTGCCAGCAGTGGGACAGGGGTTCCCCTCCACTTT
CDR3: CASSGTGVPLHF
size: -
length: 12
D: TRBD1
J: TRBJ1-6
V: TRBV5-5

DNA: TGCGCCAGCACCGGATCGACAGGGGGAATCGGTGGCTACACCTTC
CDR3: CASTGSTGGIGGYTF
size: -
length: 15
D: TRBD1
J: TRBJ1-2
V: TRBV5-1

DNA: TGTGCCAGCAGCTATGTGGGCGCGACCACCTACGAGCAGTACTTC
CDR3: CASSYVGATTYEQYF
size: -
length: 15
D: -
J: TRBJ2-7
V: TRBV13